A selection of T cell receptor beta chains follows, all from one sample in a study of blood T cell repertoires in COVID-19. Libraries were prepared by immunoSEQ multiplex PCR; TCRdb keeps only in-frame clonotypes and omits some of them. The table shows over 60,000 clones, with about 76% occurring only once. Sequencing input: peripheral blood. Receptor source: a human donor in a cohort sampled during active COVID-19. The CDR3 runs from the conserved cysteine through the conserved F or W. The D gene is left open where the match is weak. Only part of the rows carry a size: once, few, many, or a class if the clone is expanded.

cdr3_aa cdr3_nt clone_size v_call d_call j_call
CASSDQTATNSPLHF TGTGCCAGCAGTGATCAGACAGCCACTAATTCACCCCTCCACTTT NA TRBV2 NA TRBJ1-6
CASSRDRGMETQYF TGTGCCAGCAGTCGGGACAGGGGGATGGAGACCCAGTACTTC NA TRBV3-1/TRBV3-2 TRBD1 TRBJ2-5
CASSLEGTGAYEQYF TGTGCCAGCAGTTTAGAGGGGACGGGGGCCTACGAGCAGTACTTC NA TRBV28 NA TRBJ2-7
CAISEEGRHGYTF TGTGCCATCAGTGAGGAGGGGAGGCATGGCTACACCTTC once TRBV10-3 NA TRBJ1-2
CASSVAGSSGGETQYF TGTGCCAGCAGCGTAGCCGGTTCTAGCGGGGGTGAGACCCAGTACTTC NA TRBV9 TRBD2 TRBJ2-5
CASVGTGADTQYF TGTGCCAGCGTAGGGACAGGGGCGGATACGCAGTATTTT NA TRBV6-5 TRBD1 TRBJ2-3
CASSESGGAHPDTQYF TGTGCCAGCAGCGAAAGCGGGGGCGCCCACCCAGATACGCAGTATTTT NA TRBV5-6 TRBD2 TRBJ2-3
CASLRSGWDRPYGYTF TGTGCCAGCCTAAGGTCCGGTTGGGACAGACCCTATGGCTACACCTTC few TRBV28 TRBD1 TRBJ1-2
CASSDSRQANTEAFF TGTGCCAGCAGTGACTCGAGACAGGCTAACACTGAAGCTTTCTTT NA TRBV6-4 NA TRBJ1-1
CASTAGVRETQYF TGTGCCAGCACTGCGGGAGTACGGGAGACCCAGTACTTC NA TRBV12-3/TRBV12-4 TRBD2 TRBJ2-5
CATSRAGTGYQPQHF TGCGCCACCTCCAGGGCTGGGACAGGATATCAGCCCCAGCATTTT NA TRBV10-2 TRBD1 TRBJ1-5
CSASVGSGGTDTQYF TGCAGTGCTAGTGTAGGTAGCGGGGGCACAGATACGCAGTATTTT NA TRBV20-1 TRBD2 TRBJ2-3
CASSLGSGRTGELFF TGTGCCAGCAGCTTAGGTAGCGGGAGGACCGGGGAGCTGTTTTTT NA TRBV7-9 TRBD2 TRBJ2-2
CASSPGAASGGTDTQYF TGCGCCAGCAGCCCGGGGGCAGCTAGCGGAGGCACAGATACGCAGTATTTT NA TRBV5-1 NA TRBJ2-3
CASSPDRGGTEAFF TGTGCCAGCTCACCCGACAGGGGAGGTACTGAAGCTTTCTTT NA TRBV18 TRBD1 TRBJ1-1